The clone carrying this T cell receptor beta chain was counted between two and nine times. The CDR3 consists of 16 residues. The sample belongs to a study of T cells after yellow fever vaccination. TCRdb analysed the 5' RACE reads with MiXCR anew, one entry per CDR3 protein. The sample shows 200,000 to 250,000 distinct CDR3 sequences, approximately 3% of them seen only once. This TCR was sampled from a man aged 18 to 30 who received the YFV17D yellow fever vaccine. The sample in question was CD4+ T cells sorted from PBMCs, obtained 10 days after the yellow fever booster vaccination. The chain couples TRBV21-1 to TRBJ2-7; the table gives TRBD2 as D, unverified against the DNA. TRBV21-1 counts as a pseudogene. DNA of the CDR3: TGTGCCAGCAGCAAAGTGAGACTAGCGGGGGCCCACGAGCAGTACTTC. It encodes CASSKVRLAGAHEQYF.